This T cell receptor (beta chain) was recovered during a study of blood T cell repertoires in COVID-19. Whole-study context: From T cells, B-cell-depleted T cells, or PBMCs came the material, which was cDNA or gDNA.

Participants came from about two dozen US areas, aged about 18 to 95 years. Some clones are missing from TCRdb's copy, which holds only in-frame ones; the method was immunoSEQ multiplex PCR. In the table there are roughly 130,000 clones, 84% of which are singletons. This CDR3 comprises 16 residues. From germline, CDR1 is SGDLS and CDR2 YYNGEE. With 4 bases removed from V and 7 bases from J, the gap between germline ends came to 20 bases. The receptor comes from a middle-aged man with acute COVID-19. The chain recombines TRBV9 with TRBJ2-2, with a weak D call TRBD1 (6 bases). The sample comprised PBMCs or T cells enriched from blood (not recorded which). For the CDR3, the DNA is TGTGCCAGCAGCCCTTACGGGGACACCCTTGGCGGGGAGCTGTTTTTT. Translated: CASSPYGDTLGGELFF.